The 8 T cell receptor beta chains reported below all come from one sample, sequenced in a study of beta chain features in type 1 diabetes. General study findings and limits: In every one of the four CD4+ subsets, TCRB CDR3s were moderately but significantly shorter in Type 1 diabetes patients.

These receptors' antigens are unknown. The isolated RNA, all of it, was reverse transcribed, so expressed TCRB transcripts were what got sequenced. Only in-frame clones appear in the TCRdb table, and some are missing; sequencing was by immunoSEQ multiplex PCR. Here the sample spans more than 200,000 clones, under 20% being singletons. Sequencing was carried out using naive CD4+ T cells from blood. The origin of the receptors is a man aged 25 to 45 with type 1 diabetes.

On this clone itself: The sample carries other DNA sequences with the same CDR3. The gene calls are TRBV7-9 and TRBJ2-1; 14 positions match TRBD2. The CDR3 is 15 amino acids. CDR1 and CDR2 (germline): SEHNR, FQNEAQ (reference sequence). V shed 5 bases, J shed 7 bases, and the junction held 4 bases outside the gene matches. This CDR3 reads CASSPGLAGVNEQFF. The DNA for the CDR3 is TGTGCCAGCAGCCCGGGACTAGCGGGAGTAAATGAGCAGTTCTTC. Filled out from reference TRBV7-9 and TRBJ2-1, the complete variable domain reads DTGVSQNPRHKITKRGQNVTFRCDPISEHNRLYWYRQTLGQGPEFLTYFQNEAQLEKSRLLSDRFSAERPKGSFSTLEIQRTEQGDSAMYLCASSPGLAGVNEQFFGPGTRLTVL.

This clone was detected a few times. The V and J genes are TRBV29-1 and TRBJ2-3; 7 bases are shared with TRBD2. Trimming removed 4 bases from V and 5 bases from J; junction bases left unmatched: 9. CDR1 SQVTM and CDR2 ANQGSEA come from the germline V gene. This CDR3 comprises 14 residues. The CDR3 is CSVALAEGRDTQYF. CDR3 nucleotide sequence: TGCAGCGTTGCTCTAGCGGAGGGGAGAGATACGCAGTATTTT.

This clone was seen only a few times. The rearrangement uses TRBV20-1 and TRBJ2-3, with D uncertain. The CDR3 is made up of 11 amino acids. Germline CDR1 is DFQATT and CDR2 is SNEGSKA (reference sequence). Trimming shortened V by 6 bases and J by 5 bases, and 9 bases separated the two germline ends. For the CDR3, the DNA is TGCAGTGCCGCCGGAAGAGATACGCAGTATTTT. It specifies CSAAGRDTQYF.

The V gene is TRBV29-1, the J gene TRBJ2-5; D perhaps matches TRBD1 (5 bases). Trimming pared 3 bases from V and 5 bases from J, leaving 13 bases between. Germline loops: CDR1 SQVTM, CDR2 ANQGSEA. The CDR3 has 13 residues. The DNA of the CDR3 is TGCAGCGTTGATAACAGGCGTCCTGAGACCCAGTACTTC. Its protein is CSVDNRRPETQYF.

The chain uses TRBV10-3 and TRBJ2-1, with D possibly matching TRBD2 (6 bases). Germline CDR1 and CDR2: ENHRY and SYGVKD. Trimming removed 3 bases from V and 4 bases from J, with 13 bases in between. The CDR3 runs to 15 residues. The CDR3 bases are TGTGCCATCAGTGAAAATCCTAGCGTTTACAATGAGCAGTTCTTC. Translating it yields CAISENPSVYNEQFF.

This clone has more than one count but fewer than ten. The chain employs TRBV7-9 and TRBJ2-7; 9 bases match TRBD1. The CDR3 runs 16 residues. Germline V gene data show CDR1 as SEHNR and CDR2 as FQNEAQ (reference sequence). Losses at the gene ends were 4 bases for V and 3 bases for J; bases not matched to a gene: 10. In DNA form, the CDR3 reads TGTGCCAGCAGCTCCCCGGGACAGGGAGGAAACTACGAGCAGTACTTC. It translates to CASSSPGQGGNYEQYF.

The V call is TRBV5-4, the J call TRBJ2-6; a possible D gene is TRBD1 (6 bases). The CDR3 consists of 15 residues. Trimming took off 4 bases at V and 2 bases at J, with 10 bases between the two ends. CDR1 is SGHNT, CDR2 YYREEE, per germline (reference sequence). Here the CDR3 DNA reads TGTGCCAGCAGCCTACAGGGCGCTGGGGCCAACGTCCTGACTTTC. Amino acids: CASSLQGAGANVLTF. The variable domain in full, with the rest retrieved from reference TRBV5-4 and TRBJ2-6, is ETGVTQSPTHLIKTRGQQVTLRCSSQSGHNTVSWYQQALGQGPQFIFQYYREEENGRGNFPPRFSGLQFPNYSSELNVNALELDDSALYLCASSLQGAGANVLTFGAGSRLTVL.

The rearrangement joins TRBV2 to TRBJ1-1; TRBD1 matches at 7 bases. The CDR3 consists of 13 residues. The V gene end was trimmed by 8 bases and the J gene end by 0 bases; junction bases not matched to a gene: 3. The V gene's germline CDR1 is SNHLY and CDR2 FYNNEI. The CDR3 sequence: CASLQGLNTEAFF. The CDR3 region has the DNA TGTGCCAGCCTACAGGGGCTGAACACTGAAGCTTTCTTT.